These T cell receptor beta chains were read from a single sample in a study of T cell repertoires in aging, cancer and after chemotherapy. TCRdb fed the multiplex PCR reads into MiXCR, producing one record per CDR3 protein. Among some 1,400 distinct CDR3 sequences listed, roughly 25% were seen once. Sequencing was done on a sample of blood. Receptor source: a human donor with a blood cancer. Each CDR3 is given with its conserved first and last residue. Fields, in order: D gene, J gene, V gene, clone size, CDR3 protein, CDR3 DNA. D genes are given only for firm matches. Expanded clones are given a class, and other clones once, few, many or no size at all.

D: .; J: TRBJ2-3; V: TRBV29-1; size: large; CDR3: CSVEGYTDTQYF; DNA: TGCAGCGTTGAAGGATACACAGATACGCAGTATTTT
D: .; J: TRBJ2-1; V: TRBV12-3/TRBV12-4; size: few; CDR3: CASTPPEGWEQFF; DNA: TGTGCCAGCACCCCGCCCGAAGGCTGGGAGCAGTTCTTC
D: TRBD1; J: TRBJ2-7; V: TRBV5-6; size: medium-sized; CDR3: CASSLGPDRGSYEQYF; DNA: TGTGCCAGCAGCTTGGGCCCTGACAGGGGTAGTTACGAGCAGTACTTC
D: .; J: TRBJ2-5; V: TRBV6-6; size: .; CDR3: CASSLDIGGETQYF; DNA: TGTGCCAGCAGTTTAGACATAGGGGGAGAGACCCAGTACTTC
D: .; J: TRBJ1-2; V: TRBV7-6; size: .; CDR3: CASSLATGYTF; DNA: TGTGCCAGCAGCTTAGCAACTGGCTACACCTTC
D: .; J: TRBJ2-3; V: TRBV6-5; size: medium-sized; CDR3: CASSYSVFRVKGDTQYF; DNA: TGTGCCAGCAGTTACTCGGTCTTCCGGGTCAAAGGGGATACGCAGTATTTT
D: TRBD2; J: TRBJ2-7; V: TRBV5-6; size: few; CDR3: CASSLWGGLYEQYF; DNA: TGTGCCAGCAGCTTGTGGGGGGGTCTGTACGAGCAGTACTTC
D: .; J: TRBJ2-7; V: TRBV27; size: .; CDR3: CASSFGRWQAGSVYEQYF; DNA: TGTGCCAGCAGTTTTGGCCGTTGGCAGGCGGGGAGTGTGTACGAGCAGTACTTC
D: .; J: TRBJ2-2; V: TRBV5-6; size: medium-sized; CDR3: CASSLGAGLQPNTGELFF; DNA: TGTGCCAGCAGCTTGGGGGCTGGACTGCAGCCGAACACCGGGGAGCTGTTTTTT
D: .; J: TRBJ2-1; V: TRBV20-1; size: medium-sized; CDR3: CSAHGPNEQFF; DNA: TGCAGTGCTCACGGGCCCAATGAGCAGTTCTTC
D: TRBD1; J: TRBJ2-7; V: TRBV6-5; size: medium-sized; CDR3: CASSYLGQDTREQYF; DNA: TGTGCCAGCAGTTACTTGGGACAGGATACGAGGGAGCAGTACTTC
D: TRBD2; J: TRBJ2-5; V: TRBV12-3/TRBV12-4; size: few; CDR3: CASSLVGEGETQYF; DNA: TGTGCCAGCAGTTTAGTAGGGGAGGGAGAGACCCAGTACTTC
D: .; J: TRBJ2-1; V: TRBV19; size: medium-sized; CDR3: CASSIFVHNEQFF; DNA: TGTGCCAGTAGTATTTTTGTCCACAATGAGCAGTTCTTC
D: .; J: TRBJ2-1; V: TRBV6-1; size: medium-sized; CDR3: CASSGDPTSGQFF; DNA: TGTGCCAGCAGTGGCGACCCGACTTCGGGGCAGTTCTTC
D: TRBD2; J: TRBJ2-5; V: TRBV7-2; size: few; CDR3: CASSLATSRETQYF; DNA: TGTGCCAGCAGCTTGGCGACTAGCAGGGAGACCCAGTACTTC
D: TRBD2; J: TRBJ2-7; V: TRBV6-1; size: few; CDR3: CASLLSGGRYEQYF; DNA: TGTGCCAGCCTGCTTAGCGGGGGCCGCTACGAGCAGTACTTC
D: .; J: TRBJ2-5; V: TRBV21-1; size: few; CDR3: CASSKGHRGQETQYF; DNA: TGTGCCAGCAGCAAAGGTCACAGGGGGCAAGAGACCCAGTACTTC
D: TRBD1; J: TRBJ2-2; V: TRBV18; size: medium-sized; CDR3: CASSPGGQPNTGELFF; DNA: TGTGCCAGCTCACCAGGGGGACAGCCGAACACCGGGGAGCTGTTTTTT
D: TRBD1; J: TRBJ2-2; V: TRBV6-5; size: once; CDR3: CASSGGQGLTGELFF; DNA: TGTGCCAGCAGTGGGGGACAGGGACTCACCGGGGAGCTGTTTTTT
D: TRBD1; J: TRBJ2-1; V: TRBV6-1; size: medium-sized; CDR3: CASSGWTGRGGNEQFF; DNA: TGTGCCAGCAGTGGTTGGACAGGGCGAGGGGGCAATGAGCAGTTCTTC
D: .; J: TRBJ2-6; V: TRBV6-1; size: .; CDR3: CAISGYRDSGANVLTF; DNA: TGTGCCATCAGCGGATACAGGGACTCTGGGGCCAACGTCCTGACTTTC
D: .; J: TRBJ2-3; V: TRBV11-2; size: medium-sized; CDR3: CASSLTQGPLNTQYF; DNA: TGTGCCAGCAGCTTAACGCAGGGGCCATTAAATACGCAGTATTTT
D: TRBD1; J: TRBJ1-2; V: TRBV19; size: medium-sized; CDR3: CASSYGQGVTYGYTF; DNA: TGTGCCAGTAGTTACGGACAGGGGGTTACCTATGGCTACACCTTC
D: .; J: TRBJ1-4; V: TRBV5-6; size: medium-sized; CDR3: CASSPGYRNEKLFF; DNA: TGTGCCAGCAGTCCCGGGTATCGTAATGAAAAACTGTTTTTT
D: .; J: TRBJ2-3; V: TRBV29-1; size: .; CDR3: CSVEGGDITDTQYF; DNA: TGCAGCGTTGAAGGTGGGGATATCACAGATACGCAGTATTTT
D: .; J: TRBJ2-5; V: TRBV19; size: medium-sized; CDR3: CASTPSRWQLQETQYF; DNA: TGTGCCAGTACCCCTTCCCGGTGGCAGCTACAAGAGACCCAGTACTTC
D: TRBD1; J: TRBJ2-1; V: TRBV15; size: medium-sized; CDR3: CATSRTWDSRNNEQFF; DNA: TGTGCCACCAGCAGAACCTGGGACAGCCGAAACAATGAGCAGTTCTTC
D: TRBD1; J: TRBJ2-7; V: TRBV6-1; size: .; CDR3: CAILRDSSYEQYF; DNA: TGTGCCATCCTCCGGGACAGTTCCTACGAGCAGTACTTC
D: .; J: TRBJ1-2; V: TRBV20-1; size: .; CDR3: CSATSRAKGQVGYGYTF; DNA: TGCAGTGCTACAAGCCGGGCCAAGGGGCAAGTAGGCTATGGCTACACCTTC
D: TRBD2; J: TRBJ2-2; V: TRBV5-4; size: few; CDR3: CASSVGAGVTGELFF; DNA: TGTGCCAGCAGCGTGGGAGCGGGGGTCACCGGGGAGCTGTTTTTT
D: .; J: TRBJ2-1; V: TRBV15; size: medium-sized; CDR3: CATSSTPGGDLGHEQFF; DNA: TGTGCCACCAGCAGCACGCCGGGGGGCGACCTCGGTCATGAGCAGTTCTTC
D: .; J: TRBJ1-4; V: TRBV30; size: medium-sized; CDR3: CAWSIREKLFF; DNA: TGTGCCTGGAGTATTCGCGAAAAACTGTTTTTT
D: .; J: TRBJ2-6; V: TRBV19; size: medium-sized; CDR3: CASSSRPTYSGANVLTF; DNA: TGTGCCAGTAGTAGTCGGCCCACTTACTCTGGGGCCAACGTCCTGACTTTC
D: TRBD2; J: TRBJ2-1; V: TRBV6-1; size: medium-sized; CDR3: CASRALGGSYNEQFF; DNA: TGTGCCAGCAGAGCCCTCGGCGGGAGCTACAATGAGCAGTTCTTC
D: .; J: TRBJ2-4; V: TRBV19; size: few; CDR3: CASSTPGNLAKNIQYF; DNA: TGTGCCAGTAGTACGCCGGGAAATTTAGCCAAAAACATTCAGTACTTC
D: .; J: TRBJ2-3; V: TRBV12-3/TRBV12-4; size: .; CDR3: CASSFPSDTQYF; DNA: TGTGCCAGCAGTTTCCCCTCAGATACGCAGTATTTT
D: TRBD1; J: TRBJ1-5; V: TRBV27; size: .; CDR3: CASSRFPLRDRVPQHF; DNA: TGTGCCAGCAGTCGGTTCCCCCTCCGGGACAGGGTGCCCCAGCATTTT
D: .; J: TRBJ2-7; V: TRBV10-2; size: .; CDR3: CASSVAEGNEQYF; DNA: TGCGCCAGCAGTGTTGCAGAGGGAAACGAGCAGTACTTC
D: TRBD2; J: TRBJ2-1; V: TRBV15; size: .; CDR3: CATSREAGGDLGHEQFF; DNA: TGTGCCACCAGCAGAGAAGCGGGGGGCGACCTCGGTCATGAGCAGTTCTTC
D: .; J: TRBJ1-5; V: TRBV12-3/TRBV12-4; size: .; CDR3: CASSLERGSVQHF; DNA: TGTGCCAGCAGTTTAGAGCGAGGGTCGGTCCAGCATTTT
D: .; J: TRBJ2-7; V: TRBV6-1; size: few; CDR3: CASSEAGGAAYEQYF; DNA: TGTGCCAGCAGTGAAGCGGGGGGGGCGGCCTACGAGCAGTACTTC
D: .; J: TRBJ1-6; V: TRBV19; size: medium-sized; CDR3: CASSIAGSRNSPLHF; DNA: TGTGCCAGTAGTATAGCTGGCAGTCGTAATTCACCCCTCCACTTT
D: .; J: TRBJ2-3; V: TRBV7-2; size: .; CDR3: CASSGRPVTSTDTQYF; DNA: TGTGCCAGCAGCGGCCGGCCCGTGACTAGCACAGATACGCAGTATTTT
D: TRBD2; J: TRBJ2-4; V: TRBV11-1; size: .; CDR3: CASSLVGGGAGNIQYF; DNA: TGTGCCAGCAGCTTAGTCGGCGGGGGGGCTGGAAACATTCAGTACTTC
D: .; J: TRBJ2-7; V: TRBV6-5; size: large; CDR3: CASSYGATEQYF; DNA: TGTGCCAGCAGTTACGGCGCGACCGAGCAGTACTTC
D: .; J: TRBJ2-1; V: TRBV10-1; size: .; CDR3: CASSGQYNEQFF; DNA: TGCGCCAGCAGTGGACAATACAATGAGCAGTTCTTC
D: .; J: TRBJ2-7; V: TRBV27; size: medium-sized; CDR3: CASSYRSSYEQYF; DNA: TGTGCCAGCAGTTATCGGAGCTCCTACGAGCAGTACTTC
D: .; J: TRBJ1-5; V: TRBV2; size: few; CDR3: CASSEDLVGVGQPQHF; DNA: TGTGCCAGCAGTGAAGACCTGGTGGGAGTTGGTCAGCCCCAGCATTTT
D: .; J: TRBJ1-4; V: TRBV6-5; size: medium-sized; CDR3: CASSSLGSQRKLFF; DNA: TGTGCCAGCAGTTCCCTGGGGTCCCAGAGAAAACTGTTTTTT
D: TRBD2; J: TRBJ2-5; V: TRBV6-5; size: medium-sized; CDR3: CASSYSTGGPETQYF; DNA: TGTGCCAGCAGTTACTCTACGGGGGGGCCAGAGACCCAGTACTTC
D: .; J: TRBJ1-6; V: TRBV11-2; size: medium-sized; CDR3: CASSFVNSPLHF; DNA: TGTGCCAGCAGCTTCGTTAATTCACCCCTCCACTTT
D: TRBD2; J: TRBJ2-5; V: TRBV27; size: .; CDR3: CASSSRGGGTLKGKTQYF; DNA: TGTGCCAGCAGCTCTCGGGGGGGGGGGACTCTTAAAGGAAAGACCCAGTACTTC